This TCR beta chain was identified in a study of T-cell reconstitution after alpha-beta-depleted transplantation in children. Library preparation (for TCRbeta) was performed with unique molecular identifiers. MiXCR was run by TCRdb on the PCR reads, yielding one entry per CDR3 protein. This sample has about 610,000 distinct CDR3 sequences, with approximately 10% found just once. CDR3 length equals 16 residues. The J gene is TRBJ2-5, the V gene TRBV21-1; the D segment call TRBD1 is taken from the table without a DNA check. TRBV21-1 is a listed pseudogene. The TCR sequence derives from a human donor who donated a stem cell graft to a child with acute myeloid leukemia. This specimen was PBMCs from the stem cell graft donor, taken from the stem cell graft. The CDR3 loop reads CASSGLRQGVWETQYF. The CDR3 DNA sequence: TGTGCCAGCAGCGGACTTCGACAGGGGGTCTGGGAGACCCAGTACTTC.